The 7 T cell receptor beta chains given below trace back to one sample, sequenced in a study of cytomegalovirus exposure and HLA in healthy donors. The PCR used 60 Vbeta and 13 Jbeta primers. The repertoire was sequenced with immunoSEQ multiplex PCR; TCRdb's copy has only in-frame clones and lacks some. The sample totals around 63,000 clones. The sample was PBMCs. These receptor sequences come from a woman between 25 and 40 years old in good health and CMV-seronegative.

CDR3 nucleotide sequence: TGTGCCAGCAGCCCGGAGAGCCGGAACACTGAAGCTTTCTTT. It codes for CASSPESRNTEAFF. This chain uses TRBV6-5 with TRBJ1-1, with D unresolved. The V and J ends lost 6 bases and 1 base respectively, with 12 bases between them. This CDR3 is built from 14 residues. Germline lookup yields CDR1 MNHEY and CDR2 SVGAGI.

The rearrangement uses TRBV4-3 and TRBJ1-5, with 9 positions matching TRBD1. This CDR3 spans 16 amino acids. Germline values: CDR1 LGHNA, CDR2 YSLEER. Unmatched junction bases numbered 4, after V lost 2 bases and J lost 2 bases. This CDR3 reads CASSQQTGGGNQPQHF. Here the CDR3 DNA reads TGCGCCAGCAGCCAACAGACAGGGGGAGGCAATCAGCCCCAGCATTTT.

CDR3 DNA: TGTGCCAGCAAGCTCGGGGGAAACGAGCAGTACTTC. It codes for CASKLGGNEQYF. This chain uses TRBV7-2 with TRBJ2-7, with a tentative D call TRBD2 (6 bases). Germline values: CDR1 SGHTA, CDR2 FQGNSA. This CDR3 is 12 amino acids long. The germline V and J ends were trimmed by 7 bases and 5 bases, with 12 bases remaining between them.

The V call is TRBV5-4, the J call TRBJ2-3, with TRBD2 identical over 9 bases. The CDR3 extends over 15 amino acids. CDR1 is SGHNT and CDR2 is YYREEE in the germline V gene (reference sequence). V dropped 2 bases and J dropped 3; count of bases not matched to a gene: 4. Here the CDR3 reads CASSFAGGGTDTQYF. The DNA for the CDR3 is TGTGCCAGCAGCTTTGCGGGGGGGGGTACAGATACGCAGTATTTT.

The chain links TRBV19 to TRBJ2-2; the match to TRBD1 covers 7 bases. The germline V gene has CDR1 LNHDA and CDR2 SQIVND (reference sequence). The CDR3 is 14 residues long. The V gene end was trimmed by 11 bases and the J gene end by 5 bases; junction bases not matched to a gene: 11. This CDR3 reads CASTRQGETGELFF. CDR3 coding DNA: TGTGCCTCCACCCGACAGGGCGAAACCGGGGAGCTGTTTTTT. Combining the CDR3 with reference TRBV19 and TRBJ2-2 gives the whole variable domain DGGITQSPKYLFRKEGQNVTLSCEQNLNHDAMYWYRQDPGQGLRLIYYSQIVNDFQKGDIAEGYSVSREKKESFPLTVTSAQKNPTAFYLCASTRQGETGELFFGEGSRLTVL.

This sequence joins TRBV6-1 and TRBJ2-7; D unclear. CDR1 is MNHNS and CDR2 is SASEGT in the germline V gene. The CDR3 consists of 14 residues. V shed 1 base and J shed 2 bases, with 9 bases lying between them. CDR3 residues: CASSEELTAYEQYF. The DNA of the CDR3 is TGTGCCAGCAGTGAAGAGTTAACAGCCTACGAGCAGTACTTC.

The genes are TRBV6-4 and TRBJ2-1; weak D call: TRBD1 (5 bases). Germline CDR1 reads MRHNA; CDR2 reads SNTAGT. Trimming shortened V by 5 bases and J by 1 base, and 9 bases separated the two germline ends. The CDR3 covers 14 residues. In DNA form, the CDR3 reads TGTGCCAGCAGTCTAGACAGTTCCTACAATGAGCAGTTCTTC. Translated, it gives CASSLDSSYNEQFF.